The 14 T cell receptor beta chains reported below all come from one sample, sequenced in a study of Graves' ophthalmopathy and Graves' hyperthyroidism. Amplifying from RNA transcripts, the study obtained TCR beta CDR3 regions. RT-PCR was first run with HTBI primers, then multiplex PCR in a second round. From the multiplex PCR reads, TCRdb called clonotypes with MiXCR, one entry per CDR3 protein. The repertoire holds around 1,200,000 distinct CDR3 sequences, around a third seen once, with approximately 10% in the top ten. The sample comprised peripheral blood or thyroid tissue (not recorded which). These receptors all come from an adult man with Graves' hyperthyroidism.

The chain joins TRBV5-1 to TRBJ1-6, with 8 nucleotides matching TRBD1. Germline CDR1 SGHRS, CDR2 YFSETQ. V lost 4 bases to trimming and J lost 10 bases; unmatched junction nucleotides: 7. The CDR3 has 14 residues. CDR3 nucleotide sequence: TGCGCCAGCAGCACAGGACAGGGTACCTCACCCCTCCACTTT. It codes for CASSTGQGTSPLHF.

In this sample, this clonotype turned up many times. The CDR3 region has the DNA TGTGCCAGCAGCTTAAGTGGAGCCGCGCAGCCCCAGCATTTT. It is translated as CASSLSGAAQPQHF. The V and J genes are TRBV7-9 and TRBJ1-5; no clear D gene. This CDR3 has 14 residues. Trimming removed 2 bases from V and 7 bases from J, with 12 bases in between. CDR1 and CDR2 from the germline V gene are SEHNR and FQNEAQ (reference sequence).

This clonotype came up many times. The chain uses TRBV6-5 and TRBJ2-5, with TRBD2 matching 8 bases. The CDR3 is made up of 14 amino acids. The V segment lost 5 bases and the J segment 2 bases; nucleotides outside the gene matches: 4. Germline assignment: CDR1 MNHEY and CDR2 SVGAGI. CDR3 region: CASSKRGPQETQYF. In nucleotides, the CDR3 is TGTGCCAGCAGTAAGCGGGGGCCTCAAGAGACCCAGTACTTC.

This clonotype showed up many times. The chain employs TRBV15 and TRBJ2-1; TRBD1 might be the D (5 bases). Germline CDR1 LNHNV, CDR2 YYDKDF (reference sequence). Trimming shortened V by 6 bases and J by 7 bases, and 16 bases separated the two germline ends. This CDR3 is 14 amino acids long. In DNA form, the CDR3 reads TGTGCCACCAGTCCTGGGGCGGTTAGGAATGAGCAGTTCTTC. Translating it yields CATSPGAVRNEQFF.

This clonotype was seen a single time. This may be a read error: a much more frequent sequence differs by one nucleotide. The gene calls are TRBV5-6 and TRBJ2-2; maybe TRBD2 (6 bases). Trimming took off 3 bases at V and 7 bases at J, with 16 bases between the two ends. The germline V gene has CDR1 SGHDT and CDR2 YYEEEE. The CDR3 totals 15 residues. The CDR3 spells CASSSSKMGLGELFF. CDR3 nucleotide sequence: TGTGCCAGCAGCTCGTCCAAGATGGGACTCGGGGAGCTGTTTTTT.

V usage is TRBV20-1 and J usage is TRBJ1-1, with TRBD1 matching over 7 bases. The CDR3 consists of 11 residues. Losses at the gene ends were 6 bases for V and 6 bases for J; bases not matched to a gene: 4. In germline, CDR1 is DFQATT, CDR2 SNEGSKA (reference sequence). The CDR3 sequence is CSADTGAEAFF. The CDR3 nucleotides read TGCAGTGCCGACACAGGGGCTGAAGCTTTCTTT.

V usage is TRBV5-4 and J usage is TRBJ2-5; TRBD1 is a possible D gene (6 bases). Germline assignment: CDR1 SGHNT and CDR2 YYREEE (reference sequence). V was shortened by 4 bases and J by 5 bases, with 30 bases between the two germline ends. This CDR3 region has 19 residues. CDR3 DNA sequence: TGTGCCAGCAGCCTACCTGGGTGGTCAGGGGACGAATTTGAGGAGACCCAGTACTTC. Translation gives CASSLPGWSGDEFEETQYF.

This clonotype was seen many times. The chain combines TRBV20-1 with TRBJ2-7; 9 bases line up with TRBD1. Germline V gene lookup returns CDR1 DFQATT and CDR2 SNEGSKA (reference sequence). The V gene end was trimmed by 0 bases and the J gene end by 3 bases; junction bases not matched to a gene: 3. The length of the CDR3 is 14 residues. CDR3 nucleotide sequence: TGCAGTGCTAGAGATAAGGACAGGGGCTACGAGCAGTACTTC. Translation: CSARDKDRGYEQYF.

In this sample, this clonotype turned up once. The chain couples TRBV2 to TRBJ1-5, with a tentative D call TRBD1 (5 bases). V was shortened by 6 bases and J by 11 bases, with 17 bases between the two germline ends. Germline V gene data show CDR1 as SNHLY and CDR2 as FYNNEI. CDR3 length equals 13 residues. The CDR3 coding sequence is TGTGCCAGCAGGCCCGGGGCAAAGGAGACCCAGCATTTT. Residues: CASRPGAKETQHF.

At least ten counts were recorded for this clonotype. The gene calls are TRBV7-2 and TRBJ2-2; tentative D call: TRBD2 (7 bases). The V gene lost 0 bases and the J gene lost 5 bases, with 10 bases spanning the gap. CDR1 SGHTA and CDR2 FQGNSA come from the germline V gene. The CDR3 is made up of 15 amino acids. In nucleotides, the CDR3 is TGTGCCAGCAGCTTAGCGGGGGGGCGGACCGGGGAGCTGTTTTTT. Residues: CASSLAGGRTGELFF.

The chain has TRBV30 and TRBJ1-1; tentative D call: TRBD1 (6 bases). The CDR3 is 12 amino acids. V shed 5 bases and J shed 0 bases, with 7 bases lying between them. Germline V gene lookup returns CDR1 GTSNPN and CDR2 SVGIG (reference sequence). The CDR3 DNA sequence: TGTGCCTGGGACAGGCTGAACACTGAAGCTTTCTTT. Its protein product is CAWDRLNTEAFF.

The rearrangement links TRBV13 to TRBJ2-5; perhaps TRBD1 as D (6 bases). Trimming cost V 1 base and J 0 bases, with 12 bases left between them. Germline V CDR1 and CDR2: PRHDT, FYEKMQ (reference sequence). This CDR3 region has 16 residues. The CDR3 loop reads CASSLAGTPYQETQYF. The CDR3 DNA is TGTGCCAGCAGCTTAGCCGGGACACCGTACCAAGAGACCCAGTACTTC.

This clonotype was detected ten times or more. CDR3 protein: CASSQDGPHPYGYTF. CDR3 bases: TGTGCCAGCAGTCAGGACGGGCCCCACCCCTATGGCTACACCTTC. This chain connects TRBV12-3 or TRBV12-4 to TRBJ1-2; no clear D. Deletions cut 5 bases from V and 4 bases from J, with 17 bases between. The CDR3 contains 15 residues.

This chain links TRBV7-2 with TRBJ1-5, with 10 bases fitting TRBD1. Germline CDR1 SGHTA, CDR2 FQGNSA. This CDR3 is built from 16 residues. The J segment lost 9 bases and the V segment lost 4 bases, leaving 12 bases of the junction unmatched. Written as DNA, the CDR3 is TGTGCCAGCAGCTCCAAGGGACAGGGGCCTGGATGGCCCCAGCATTTT. It encodes CASSSKGQGPGWPQHF.